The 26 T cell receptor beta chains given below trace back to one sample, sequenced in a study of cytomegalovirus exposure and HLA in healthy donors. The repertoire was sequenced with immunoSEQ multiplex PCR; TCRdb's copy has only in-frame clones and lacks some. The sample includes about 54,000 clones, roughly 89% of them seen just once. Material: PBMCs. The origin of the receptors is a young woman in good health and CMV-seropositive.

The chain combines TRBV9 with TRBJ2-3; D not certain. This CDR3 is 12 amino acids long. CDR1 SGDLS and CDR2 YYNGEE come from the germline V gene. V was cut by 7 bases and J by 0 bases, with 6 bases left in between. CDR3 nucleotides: TGTGCCAGCGGAGTTAGCACAGATACGCAGTATTTT. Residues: CASGVSTDTQYF.

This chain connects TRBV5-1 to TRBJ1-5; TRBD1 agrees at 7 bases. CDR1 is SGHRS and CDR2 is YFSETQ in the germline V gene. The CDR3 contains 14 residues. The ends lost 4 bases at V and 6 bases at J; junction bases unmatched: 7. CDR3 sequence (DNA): TGCGCCAGCAGCCGGGACAGCATGGGTCAGCCCCAGCATTTT. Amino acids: CASSRDSMGQPQHF.

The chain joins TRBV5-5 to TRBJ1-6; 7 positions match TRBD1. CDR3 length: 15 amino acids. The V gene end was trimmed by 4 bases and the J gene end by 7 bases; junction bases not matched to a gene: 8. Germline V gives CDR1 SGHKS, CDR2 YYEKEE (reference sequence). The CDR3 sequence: CASSTTGQENSPLHF. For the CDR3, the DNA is TGTGCCAGCAGCACGACAGGGCAGGAGAATTCACCCCTCCACTTT.

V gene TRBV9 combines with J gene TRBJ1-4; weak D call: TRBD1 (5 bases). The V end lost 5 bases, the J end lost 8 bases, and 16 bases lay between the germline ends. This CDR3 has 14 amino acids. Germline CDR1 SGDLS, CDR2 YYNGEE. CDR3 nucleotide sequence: TGTGCCAGCAGTGCCGAGGGGAGGGAGGAAAAACTGTTTTTT. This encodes CASSAEGREEKLFF.

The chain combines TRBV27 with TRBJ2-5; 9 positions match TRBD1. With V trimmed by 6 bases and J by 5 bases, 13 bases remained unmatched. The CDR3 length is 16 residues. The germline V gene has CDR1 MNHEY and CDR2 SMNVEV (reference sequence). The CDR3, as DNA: TGTGCCAGCAGGACAGGGGGTTTTCGGCCAGGCGAGACCCAGTACTTC. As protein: CASRTGGFRPGETQYF.

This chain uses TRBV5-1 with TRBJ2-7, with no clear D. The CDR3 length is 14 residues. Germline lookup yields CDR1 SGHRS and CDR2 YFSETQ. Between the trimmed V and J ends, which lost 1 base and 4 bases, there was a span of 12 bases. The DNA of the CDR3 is TGCGCCAGCAGCTTGACGAACTACGGATACGAGCAGTACTTC. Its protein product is CASSLTNYGYEQYF.

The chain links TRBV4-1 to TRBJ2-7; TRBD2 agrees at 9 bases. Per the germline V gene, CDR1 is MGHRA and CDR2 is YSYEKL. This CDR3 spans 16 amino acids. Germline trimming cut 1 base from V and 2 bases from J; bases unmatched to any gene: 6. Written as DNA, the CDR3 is TGCGCCAGCAGCCAAGCCGCCGCGGGGGGGCCCTACGAGCAGTACTTC. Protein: CASSQAAAGGPYEQYF.

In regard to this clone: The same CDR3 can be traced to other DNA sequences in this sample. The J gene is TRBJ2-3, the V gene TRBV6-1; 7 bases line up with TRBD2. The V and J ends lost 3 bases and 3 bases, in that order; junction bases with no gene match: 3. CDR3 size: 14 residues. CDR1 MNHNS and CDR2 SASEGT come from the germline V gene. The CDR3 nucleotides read TGTGCCAGCAGTGAGGGAGGGGAAACAGATACGCAGTATTTT. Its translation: CASSEGGETDTQYF.

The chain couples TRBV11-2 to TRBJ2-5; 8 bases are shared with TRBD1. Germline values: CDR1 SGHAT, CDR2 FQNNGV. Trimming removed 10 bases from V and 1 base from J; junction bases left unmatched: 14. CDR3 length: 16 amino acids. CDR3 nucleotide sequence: TGTGCCATTTCGACCGGGGCAGGGGGCGTCCAAGAGACCCAGTACTTC. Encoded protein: CAISTGAGGVQETQYF.

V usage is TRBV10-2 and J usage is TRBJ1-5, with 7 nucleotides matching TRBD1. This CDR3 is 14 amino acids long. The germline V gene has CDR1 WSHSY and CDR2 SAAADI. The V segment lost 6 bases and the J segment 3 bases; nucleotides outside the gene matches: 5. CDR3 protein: CASSRDSHNQPQHF. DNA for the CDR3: TGCGCCAGCAGCCGGGACAGTCACAATCAGCCCCAGCATTTT.

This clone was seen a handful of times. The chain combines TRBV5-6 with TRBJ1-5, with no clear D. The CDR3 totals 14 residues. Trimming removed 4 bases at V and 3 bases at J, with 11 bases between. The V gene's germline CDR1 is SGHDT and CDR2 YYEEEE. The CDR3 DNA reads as TGTGCCAGCAGCCCGGGAGGATCCAATCAGCCCCAGCATTTT. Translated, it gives CASSPGGSNQPQHF. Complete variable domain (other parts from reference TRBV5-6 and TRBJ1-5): DAGVTQSPTHLIKTRGQQVTLRCSPKSGHDTVSWYQQALGQGPQFIFQYYEEEERQRGNFPDRFSGHQFPNYSSELNVNALLLGDSALYLCASSPGGSNQPQHFGDGTRLSIL.

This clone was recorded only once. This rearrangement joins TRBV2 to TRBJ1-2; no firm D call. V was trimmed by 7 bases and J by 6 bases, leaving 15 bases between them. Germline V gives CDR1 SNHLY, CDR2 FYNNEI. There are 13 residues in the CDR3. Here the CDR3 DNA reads TGTGCCAGCAAAGTGGAGGTCGGCCATGGCTACACCTTC. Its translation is CASKVEVGHGYTF.

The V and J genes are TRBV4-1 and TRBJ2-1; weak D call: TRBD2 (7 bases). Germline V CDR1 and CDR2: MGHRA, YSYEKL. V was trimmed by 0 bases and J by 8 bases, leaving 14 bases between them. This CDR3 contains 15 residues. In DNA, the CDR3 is TGCGCCAGCAGCCAAGATTTCGGGGGGCTAGATGAGCAGTTCTTC. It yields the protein CASSQDFGGLDEQFF.

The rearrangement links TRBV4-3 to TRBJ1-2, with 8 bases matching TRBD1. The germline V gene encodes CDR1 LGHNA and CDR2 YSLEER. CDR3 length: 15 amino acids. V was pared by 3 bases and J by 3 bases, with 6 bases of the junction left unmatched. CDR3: CASSQGSGGDYGYTF. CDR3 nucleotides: TGCGCCAGCAGCCAGGGATCAGGGGGCGACTATGGCTACACCTTC.

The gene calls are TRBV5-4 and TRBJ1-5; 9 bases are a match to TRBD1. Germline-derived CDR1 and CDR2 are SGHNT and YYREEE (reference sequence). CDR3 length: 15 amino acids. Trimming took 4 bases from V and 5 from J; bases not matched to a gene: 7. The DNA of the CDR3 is TGTGCCAGCAGCAAAGGGGGACAGGGTCATCAGCCCCAGCATTTT. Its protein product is CASSKGGQGHQPQHF.

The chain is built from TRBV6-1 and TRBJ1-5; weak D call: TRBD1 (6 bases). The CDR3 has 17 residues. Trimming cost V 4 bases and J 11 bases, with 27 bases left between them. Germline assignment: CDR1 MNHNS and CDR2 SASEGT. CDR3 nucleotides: TGTGCCAGCAGTGCAATGGGACAAACCACCGCGTATGGGGCCCAGCATTTT. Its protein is CASSAMGQTTAYGAQHF.

The CDR3 region is CASSVDRGSGNTIYF. The CDR3 region has the DNA TGTGCCAGCAGTGTGGACAGGGGCTCTGGAAACACCATATATTTT. This chain connects TRBV6-1 to TRBJ1-3, with TRBD1 matching over 9 bases. CDR3 length equals 15 residues. V was pared by 4 bases and J by 0 bases, with 1 base of the junction left unmatched. Germline V gives CDR1 MNHNS, CDR2 SASEGT.

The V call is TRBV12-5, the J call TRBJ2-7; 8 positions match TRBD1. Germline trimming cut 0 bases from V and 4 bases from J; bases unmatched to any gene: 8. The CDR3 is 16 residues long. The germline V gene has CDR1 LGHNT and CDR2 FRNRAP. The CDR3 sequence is CASGLVLGTGGYEQYF. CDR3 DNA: TGTGCTAGTGGTTTGGTACTGGGAACAGGGGGATACGAGCAGTACTTC.

The CDR3 region has the DNA TGTGCCAGCAGCTTCGGAGCTGAAGCTTTCTTT. Amino acids: CASSFGAEAFF. The chain joins TRBV5-6 to TRBJ1-1; D call uncertain. Germline assignment: CDR1 SGHDT and CDR2 YYEEEE. The CDR3 extends over 11 amino acids. V lost 2 bases, J lost 6 bases, and 5 bases lay in between.

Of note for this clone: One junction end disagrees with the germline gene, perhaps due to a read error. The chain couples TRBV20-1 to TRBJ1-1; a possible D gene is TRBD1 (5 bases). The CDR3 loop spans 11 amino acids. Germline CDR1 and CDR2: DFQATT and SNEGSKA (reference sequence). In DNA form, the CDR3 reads TGTAGAGCGGGGGACGTCGCTGAAGCTTTCTTT. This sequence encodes CRAGDVAEAFF.

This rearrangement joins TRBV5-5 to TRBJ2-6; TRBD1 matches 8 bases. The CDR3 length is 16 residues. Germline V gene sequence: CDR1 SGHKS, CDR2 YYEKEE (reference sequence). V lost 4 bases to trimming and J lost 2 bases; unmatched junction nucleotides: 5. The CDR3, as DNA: TGTGCCAGCAGCCGGACAGGGCAACCTGGGGCCAACGTCCTGACTTTC. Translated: CASSRTGQPGANVLTF.

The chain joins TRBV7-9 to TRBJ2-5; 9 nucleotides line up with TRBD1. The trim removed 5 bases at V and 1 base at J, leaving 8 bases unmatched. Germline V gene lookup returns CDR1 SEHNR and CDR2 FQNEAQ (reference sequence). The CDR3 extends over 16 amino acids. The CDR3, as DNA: TGTGCCAGCAGCAACAGACAGGGGGGACCCCAAGAGACCCAGTACTTC. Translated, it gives CASSNRQGGPQETQYF.

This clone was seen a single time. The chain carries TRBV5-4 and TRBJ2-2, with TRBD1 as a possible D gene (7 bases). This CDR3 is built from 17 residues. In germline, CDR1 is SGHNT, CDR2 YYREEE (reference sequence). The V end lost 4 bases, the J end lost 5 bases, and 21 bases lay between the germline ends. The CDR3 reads CASSIYRGGGGTGELFF. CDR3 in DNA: TGTGCCAGCAGCATTTACAGGGGAGGTGGTGGTACCGGGGAGCTGTTTTTT. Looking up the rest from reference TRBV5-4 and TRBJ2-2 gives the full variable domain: ETGVTQSPTHLIKTRGQQVTLRCSSQSGHNTVSWYQQALGQGPQFIFQYYREEENGRGNFPPRFSGLQFPNYSSELNVNALELDDSALYLCASSIYRGGGGTGELFFGEGSRLTVL.

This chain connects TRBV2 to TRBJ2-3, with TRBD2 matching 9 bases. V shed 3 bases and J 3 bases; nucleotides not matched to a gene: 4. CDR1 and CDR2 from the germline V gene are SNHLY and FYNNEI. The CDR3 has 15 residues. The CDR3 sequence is CASSDGGGATDTQYF. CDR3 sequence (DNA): TGTGCCAGCAGTGACGGCGGGGGGGCGACAGATACGCAGTATTTT.

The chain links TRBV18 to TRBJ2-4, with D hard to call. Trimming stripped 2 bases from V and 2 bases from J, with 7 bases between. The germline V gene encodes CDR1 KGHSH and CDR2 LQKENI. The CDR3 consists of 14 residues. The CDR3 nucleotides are TGTGCCAGCTCACCAACAGCAACCAAAAACATTCAGTACTTC. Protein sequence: CASSPTATKNIQYF. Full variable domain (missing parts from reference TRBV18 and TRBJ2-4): NAGVMQNPRHLVRRRGQEARLRCSPMKGHSHVYWYRQLPEEGLKFMVYLQKENIIDESGMPKERFSAEFPKEGPSILRIQQVVRGDSAAYFCASSPTATKNIQYFGAGTRLSVL.

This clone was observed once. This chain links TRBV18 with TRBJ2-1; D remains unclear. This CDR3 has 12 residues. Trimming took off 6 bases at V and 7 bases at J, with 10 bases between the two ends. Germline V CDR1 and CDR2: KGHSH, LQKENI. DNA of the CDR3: TGTGCCAGCTCCCCGAGCCTAAATGAGCAGTTCTTC. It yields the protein CASSPSLNEQFF.